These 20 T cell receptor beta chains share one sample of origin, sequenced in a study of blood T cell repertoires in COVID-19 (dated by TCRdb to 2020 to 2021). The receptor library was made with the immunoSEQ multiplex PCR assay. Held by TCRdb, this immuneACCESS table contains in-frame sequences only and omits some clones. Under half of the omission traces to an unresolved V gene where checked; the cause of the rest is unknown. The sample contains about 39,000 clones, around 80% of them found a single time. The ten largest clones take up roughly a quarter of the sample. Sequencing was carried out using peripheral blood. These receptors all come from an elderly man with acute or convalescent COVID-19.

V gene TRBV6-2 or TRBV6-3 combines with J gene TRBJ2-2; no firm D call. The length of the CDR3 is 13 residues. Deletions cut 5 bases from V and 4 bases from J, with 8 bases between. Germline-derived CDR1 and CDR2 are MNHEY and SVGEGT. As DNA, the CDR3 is TGTGCCAGCAGTGTCAGGCGCACCGGGGAGCTGTTTTTT. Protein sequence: CASSVRRTGELFF.

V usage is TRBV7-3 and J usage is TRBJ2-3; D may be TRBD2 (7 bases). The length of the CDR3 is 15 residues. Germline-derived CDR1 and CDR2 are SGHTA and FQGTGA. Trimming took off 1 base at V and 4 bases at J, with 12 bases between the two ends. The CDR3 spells CASSLKGGPPDTQYF. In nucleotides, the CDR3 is TGTGCCAGCAGCTTAAAGGGGGGGCCGCCAGATACGCAGTATTTT.

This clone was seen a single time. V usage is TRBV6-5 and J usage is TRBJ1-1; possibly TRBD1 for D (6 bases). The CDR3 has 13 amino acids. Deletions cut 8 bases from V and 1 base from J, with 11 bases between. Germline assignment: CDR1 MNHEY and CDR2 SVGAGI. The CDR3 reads CASWLTGNTEAFF. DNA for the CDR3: TGTGCCAGCTGGCTGACAGGGAACACTGAAGCTTTCTTT.

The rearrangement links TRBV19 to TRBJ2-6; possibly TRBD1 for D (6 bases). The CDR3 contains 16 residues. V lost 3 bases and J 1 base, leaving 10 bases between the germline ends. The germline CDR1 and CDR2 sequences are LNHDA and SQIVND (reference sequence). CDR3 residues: CASSMNRESGANVLTF. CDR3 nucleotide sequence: TGTGCCAGTAGTATGAACAGGGAGTCTGGGGCCAACGTCCTGACTTTC.

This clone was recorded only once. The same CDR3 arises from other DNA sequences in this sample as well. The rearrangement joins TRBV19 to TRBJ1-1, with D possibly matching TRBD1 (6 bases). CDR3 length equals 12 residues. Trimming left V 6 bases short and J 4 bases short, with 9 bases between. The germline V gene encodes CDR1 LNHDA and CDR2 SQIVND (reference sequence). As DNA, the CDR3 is TGTGCCAGTAGAAAACAGGGCACTGAAGCTTTCTTT. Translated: CASRKQGTEAFF.

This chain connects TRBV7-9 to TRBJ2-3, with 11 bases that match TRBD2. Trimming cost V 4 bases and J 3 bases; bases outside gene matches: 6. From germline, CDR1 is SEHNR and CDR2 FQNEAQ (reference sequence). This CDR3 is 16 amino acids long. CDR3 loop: CASSYGLAGGTDTQYF. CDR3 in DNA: TGTGCCAGCAGCTACGGGTTAGCGGGAGGGACAGATACGCAGTATTTT. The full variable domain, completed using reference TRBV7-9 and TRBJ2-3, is DTGVSQNPRHKITKRGQNVTFRCDPISEHNRLYWYRQTLGQGPEFLTYFQNEAQLEKSRLLSDRFSAERPKGSFSTLEIQRTEQGDSAMYLCASSYGLAGGTDTQYFGPGTRLTVL.

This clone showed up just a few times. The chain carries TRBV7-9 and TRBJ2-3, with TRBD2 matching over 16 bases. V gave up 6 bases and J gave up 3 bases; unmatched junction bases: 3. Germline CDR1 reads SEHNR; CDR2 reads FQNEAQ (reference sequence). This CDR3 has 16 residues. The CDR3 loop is CASRGLAGGPTDTQYF. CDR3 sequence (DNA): TGTGCCAGCAGGGGACTAGCGGGGGGGCCGACAGATACGCAGTATTTT.

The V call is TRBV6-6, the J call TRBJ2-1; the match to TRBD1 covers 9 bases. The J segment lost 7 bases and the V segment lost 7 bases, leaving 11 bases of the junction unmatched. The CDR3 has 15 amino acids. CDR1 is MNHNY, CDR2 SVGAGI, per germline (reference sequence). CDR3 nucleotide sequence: TGTGCCAGCACCAGTACAGGGGGCCTTAGGAATGAGCAGTTCTTC. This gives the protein CASTSTGGLRNEQFF.

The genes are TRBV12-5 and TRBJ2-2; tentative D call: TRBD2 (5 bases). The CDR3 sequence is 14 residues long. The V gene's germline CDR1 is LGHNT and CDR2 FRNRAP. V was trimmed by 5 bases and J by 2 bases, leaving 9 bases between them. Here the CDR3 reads CASGPRTNTGELFF. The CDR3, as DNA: TGTGCTAGTGGTCCCAGGACTAACACCGGGGAGCTGTTTTTT.

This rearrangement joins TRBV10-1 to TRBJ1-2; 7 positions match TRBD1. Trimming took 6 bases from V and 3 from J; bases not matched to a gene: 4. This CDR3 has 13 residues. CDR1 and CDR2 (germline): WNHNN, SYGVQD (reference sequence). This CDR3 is CASSSTGHYGYTF. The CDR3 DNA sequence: TGCGCCAGCAGCTCGACAGGGCACTATGGCTACACCTTC.

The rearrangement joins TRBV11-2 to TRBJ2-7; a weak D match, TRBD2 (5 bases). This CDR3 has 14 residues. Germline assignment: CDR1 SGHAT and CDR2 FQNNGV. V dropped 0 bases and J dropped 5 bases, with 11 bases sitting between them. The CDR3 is CASSLDRGADEQYF. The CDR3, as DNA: TGTGCCAGCAGCTTAGATCGGGGTGCGGACGAGCAGTACTTC. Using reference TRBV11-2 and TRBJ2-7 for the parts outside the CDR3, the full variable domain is EAGVAQSPRYKIIEKRQSVAFWCNPISGHATLYWYQQILGQGPKLLIQFQNNGVVDDSQLPKDRFSAERLKGVDSTLKIQPAKLEDSAVYLCASSLDRGADEQYFGPGTRLTVT.

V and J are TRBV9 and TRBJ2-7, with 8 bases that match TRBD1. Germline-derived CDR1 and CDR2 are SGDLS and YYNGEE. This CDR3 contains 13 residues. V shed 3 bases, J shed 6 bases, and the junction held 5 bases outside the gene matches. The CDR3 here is CASSGDRGREQYF. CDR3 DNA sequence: TGTGCCAGCAGCGGAGACAGGGGCCGCGAGCAGTACTTC. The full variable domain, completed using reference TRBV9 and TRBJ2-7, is DSGVTQTPKHLITATGQRVTLRCSPRSGDLSVYWYQQSLDQGLQFLIQYYNGEERAKGNILERFSAQQFPDLHSELNLSSLELGDSALYFCASSGDRGREQYFGPGTRLTVT.

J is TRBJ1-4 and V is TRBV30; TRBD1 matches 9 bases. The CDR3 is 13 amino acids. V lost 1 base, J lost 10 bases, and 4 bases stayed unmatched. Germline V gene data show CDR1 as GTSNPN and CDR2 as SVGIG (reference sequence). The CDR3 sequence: CAWSGDRDGKLFF. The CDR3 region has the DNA TGTGCCTGGAGTGGGGACAGGGATGGAAAACTGTTTTTT. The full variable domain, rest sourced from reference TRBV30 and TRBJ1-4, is SQTIHQWPATLVQPVGSPLSLECTVEGTSNPNLYWYRQAAGRGLQLLFYSVGIGQISSEVPQNLSASRPQDRQFILSSKKLLLSDSGFYLCAWSGDRDGKLFFGSGTQLSVL.

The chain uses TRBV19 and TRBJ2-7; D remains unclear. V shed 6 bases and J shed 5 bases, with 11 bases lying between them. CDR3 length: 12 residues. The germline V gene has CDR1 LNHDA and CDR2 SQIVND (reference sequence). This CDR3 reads CASSIRSDEQYF. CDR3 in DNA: TGTGCCAGTAGCATCCGGTCGGACGAGCAGTACTTC.

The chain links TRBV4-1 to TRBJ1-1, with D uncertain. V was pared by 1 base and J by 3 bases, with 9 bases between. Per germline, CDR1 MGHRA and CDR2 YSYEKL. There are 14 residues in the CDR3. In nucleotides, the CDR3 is TGCGCCAGCAGCCAAGGACATGAAGACACTGAAGCTTTCTTT. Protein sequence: CASSQGHEDTEAFF.

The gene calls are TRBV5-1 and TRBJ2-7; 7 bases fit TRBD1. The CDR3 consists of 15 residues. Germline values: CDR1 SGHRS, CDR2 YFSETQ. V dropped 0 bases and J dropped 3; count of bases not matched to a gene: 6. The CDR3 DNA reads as TGCGCCAGCAGCTTGGACGCGACAGGGAGCTACGAGCAGTACTTC. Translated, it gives CASSLDATGSYEQYF.

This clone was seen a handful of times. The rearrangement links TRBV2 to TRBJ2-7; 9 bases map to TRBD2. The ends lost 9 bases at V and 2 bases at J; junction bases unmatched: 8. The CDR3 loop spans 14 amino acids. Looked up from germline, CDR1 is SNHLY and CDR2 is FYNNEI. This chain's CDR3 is CASMPGLAPYEQYF. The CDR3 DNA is TGTGCCAGTATGCCGGGACTAGCCCCCTACGAGCAGTACTTC. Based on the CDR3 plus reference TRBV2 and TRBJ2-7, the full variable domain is EPEVTQTPSHQVTQMGQEVILRCVPISNHLYFYWYRQILGQKVEFLVSFYNNEISEKSEIFDDQFSVERPDGSNFTLKIRSTKLEDSAMYFCASMPGLAPYEQYFGPGTRLTVT.

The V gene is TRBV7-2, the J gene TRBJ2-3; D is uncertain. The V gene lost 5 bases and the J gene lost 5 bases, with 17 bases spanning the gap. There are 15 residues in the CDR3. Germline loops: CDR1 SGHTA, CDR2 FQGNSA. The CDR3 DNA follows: TGTGCCAGCAGCATTCGACATGGGCGAGAAGATACGCAGTATTTT. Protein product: CASSIRHGREDTQYF.

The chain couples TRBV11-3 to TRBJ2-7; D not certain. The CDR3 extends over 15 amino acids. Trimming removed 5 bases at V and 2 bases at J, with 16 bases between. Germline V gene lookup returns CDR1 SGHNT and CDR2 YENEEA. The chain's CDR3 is CASSPAAERTYEQYF. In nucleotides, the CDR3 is TGTGCCAGCAGCCCAGCCGCGGAACGGACCTACGAGCAGTACTTC. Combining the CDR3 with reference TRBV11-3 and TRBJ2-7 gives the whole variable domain EAGVVQSPRYKIIEKKQPVAFWCNPISGHNTLYWYLQNLGQGPELLIRYENEEAVDDSQLPKDRFSAERLKGVDSTLKIQPAELGDSAVYLCASSPAAERTYEQYFGPGTRLTVT.

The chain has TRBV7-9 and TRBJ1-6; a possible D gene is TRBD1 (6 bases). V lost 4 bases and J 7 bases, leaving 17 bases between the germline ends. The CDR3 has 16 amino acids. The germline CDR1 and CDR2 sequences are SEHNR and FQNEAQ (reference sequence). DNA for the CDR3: TGTGCCAGCAGCTCCTCCCTAGGGGGTTTCAATTCACCCCTCCACTTT. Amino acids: CASSSSLGGFNSPLHF.